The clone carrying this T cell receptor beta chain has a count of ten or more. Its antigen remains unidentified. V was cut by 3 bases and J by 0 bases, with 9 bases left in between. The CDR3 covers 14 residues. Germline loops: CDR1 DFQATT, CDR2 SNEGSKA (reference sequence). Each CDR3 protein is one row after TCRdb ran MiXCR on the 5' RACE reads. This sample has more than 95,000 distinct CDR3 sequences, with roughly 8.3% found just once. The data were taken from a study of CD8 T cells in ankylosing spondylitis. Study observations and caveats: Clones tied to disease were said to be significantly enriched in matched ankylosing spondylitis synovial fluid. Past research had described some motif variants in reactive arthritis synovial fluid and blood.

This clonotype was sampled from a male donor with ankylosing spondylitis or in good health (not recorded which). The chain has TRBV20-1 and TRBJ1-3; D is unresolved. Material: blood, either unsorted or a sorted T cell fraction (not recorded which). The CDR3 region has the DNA TGCAGTGCTAGGGAGCTGAGCTCTGGAAACACCATATATTTT. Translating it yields CSARELSSGNTIYF.